These 17 T cell receptor beta chains originate from one sample sequenced in a study of pediatric ulcerative colitis. The table came from immunoSEQ multiplex PCR; TCRdb's copy has only in-frame clones and leaves some out. The data contain over 10,000 clones, over 60% of them singletons. One to two pinch biopsies were taken from the rectum during colonoscopy. Material for sequencing was gut tissue. Receptor source: a boy between 10 and 17 years old who was a control in a study of pediatric ulcerative colitis.

The V gene is TRBV27, the J gene TRBJ2-2; D call uncertain. V lost 3 bases to trimming and J lost 5 bases, with 7 bases between them. There are 13 residues in the CDR3. CDR1 and CDR2 (germline): MNHEY, SMNVEV (reference sequence). The CDR3, as DNA: TGTGCCAGCAGTTTTATAGGGACCGGGGAGCTGTTTTTT. Translating it yields CASSFIGTGELFF.

This chain joins TRBV7-2 and TRBJ1-2; D is possibly TRBD1 (6 bases). The CDR3 has 14 amino acids. Germline assignment: CDR1 SGHTA and CDR2 FQGNSA. V dropped 5 bases and J dropped 4 bases, with 14 bases sitting between them. As DNA, the CDR3 is TGTGCCAGCAGCCCCCAACAGGGTGCCTATGGCTACACCTTC. Amino acid sequence: CASSPQQGAYGYTF.

The chain links TRBV6-1 to TRBJ2-2, with D hard to call. Germline-derived CDR1 and CDR2 are MNHNS and SASEGT. V gave up 6 bases and J gave up 6 bases, with 14 bases separating them. CDR3 length equals 14 residues. CDR3 protein: CASSDPVSPGELFF. In DNA, the CDR3 is TGTGCCAGCAGCGACCCAGTGAGCCCCGGGGAGCTGTTTTTT.

The chain is built from TRBV11-3 and TRBJ2-2; D gene uncertain. Trimming stripped 5 bases from V and 5 bases from J, with 9 bases between. The CDR3 sequence is 13 residues long. Germline CDR1 SGHNT, CDR2 YENEEA. CDR3 bases: TGTGCCAGCAGCCCCACACGTACCGGGGAGCTGTTTTTT. It specifies CASSPTRTGELFF. Using reference TRBV11-3 and TRBJ2-2 for the parts outside the CDR3, the full variable domain is EAGVVQSPRYKIIEKKQPVAFWCNPISGHNTLYWYLQNLGQGPELLIRYENEEAVDDSQLPKDRFSAERLKGVDSTLKIQPAELGDSAVYLCASSPTRTGELFFGEGSRLTVL.

V and J are TRBV11-1 and TRBJ2-5, with D perhaps assigned TRBD1 or TRBD2 (7 bases each). Germline CDR1 SGHAT, CDR2 FQDESV (reference sequence). The CDR3 covers 14 residues. Deletions cut 5 bases from V and 5 bases from J, with 15 bases between. This CDR3 reads CASSANRGGETQYF. The CDR3 DNA reads TGTGCCAGCAGCGCAAACAGGGGAGGGGAGACCCAGTACTTC.

This chain uses TRBV27 with TRBJ1-5; D is unresolved. Per the germline V gene, CDR1 is MNHEY and CDR2 is SMNVEV (reference sequence). The CDR3 runs 12 residues. V lost 3 bases, J lost 7 bases, and 7 bases lay in between. The CDR3 region has the DNA TGTGCCAGCAGTTTTCTCGGCCAGCCCCAGCATTTT. Translation: CASSFLGQPQHF.

The CDR3 is CASSLAATSDAYV. CDR3 sequence (DNA): TGTGCCAGCAGCTTAGCAGCGACTAGCGATGCATACGTC. The gene calls are TRBV7-8 and TRBJ2-7, with 8 bases identical to TRBD2. CDR3 length: 13 amino acids. CDR1 and CDR2 (germline): SGHVS, FQNEAQ. With V trimmed by 0 bases and J by 13 bases, 8 bases remained unmatched.

The V and J genes are TRBV7-6 and TRBJ2-7, with TRBD2 matching 7 bases. Germline V gives CDR1 SGHVS, CDR2 FNYEAQ. The CDR3 loop spans 13 amino acids. Unmatched junction bases numbered 5, after V lost 5 bases and J lost 4 bases. The CDR3 DNA reads TGTGCCAGCAGCCGGACTAGAAATTACGAGCAGTACTTC. Residues: CASSRTRNYEQYF.

This clone appeared once. The rearrangement uses TRBV4-3 and TRBJ2-1; D is ambiguous. This CDR3 is 15 amino acids long. CDR1 LGHNA and CDR2 YSLEER come from the germline V gene. The V and J ends lost 0 bases and 0 bases respectively, with 6 bases between them. The CDR3 loop is CASSQDSSSYNEQFF. In nucleotides, the CDR3 is TGCGCCAGCAGCCAAGACTCCAGCTCCTACAATGAGCAGTTCTTC.

V gene TRBV6-5 combines with J gene TRBJ2-7; D gene uncertain. This CDR3 contains 12 residues. The V and J ends lost 6 bases and 4 bases respectively, with 10 bases between them. The V gene's germline CDR1 is MNHEY and CDR2 SVGAGI. CDR3 in DNA: TGTGCCAGCAGACGGAGTGAATACGAGCAGTACTTC. Protein product: CASRRSEYEQYF.

This clone has more than one count but fewer than ten. This sequence joins TRBV5-1 and TRBJ2-7, with D perhaps matching TRBD2 (6 bases). Germline V gene sequence: CDR1 SGHRS, CDR2 YFSETQ. Trimming removed 4 bases at V and 0 bases at J, with 8 bases between. There are 13 residues in the CDR3. The CDR3 protein is CASSTGSSYEQYF. The CDR3 nucleotides are TGCGCCAGCAGCACCGGGAGCTCCTACGAGCAGTACTTC.

This sequence joins TRBV7-2 and TRBJ2-5, with TRBD2 matching over 8 bases. The ends lost 6 bases at V and 4 bases at J; junction bases unmatched: 7. Per the germline V gene, CDR1 is SGHTA and CDR2 is FQGNSA. This CDR3 has 14 residues. The CDR3 DNA sequence: TGTGCCAGCAGTGTCGGGGGGGCGCGAGAGACCCAGTACTTC. Encoded protein: CASSVGGARETQYF.

This clone appeared a few times. The chain carries TRBV7-3 and TRBJ1-5; D remains unclear. Germline assignment: CDR1 SGHTA and CDR2 FQGTGA. CDR3 size: 14 residues. V lost 2 bases, J lost 6 bases, and 11 bases lay in between. The DNA of the CDR3 is TGTGCCAGCAGCTTAGCGGGTGGAGGTCAGCCCCAGCATTTT. This sequence encodes CASSLAGGGQPQHF.

V and J are TRBV4-3 and TRBJ2-1; TRBD2 aligns across 9 bases. Germline lookup yields CDR1 LGHNA and CDR2 YSLEER. V trimming: 2 bases; J trimming: 3 bases; junction bases outside the gene matches: 17. The CDR3 consists of 20 residues. CDR3 region: CASSQPYHVAGVSYYNEQFF. In DNA form, the CDR3 reads TGCGCCAGCAGCCAACCCTACCACGTAGCGGGAGTGTCGTACTACAATGAGCAGTTCTTC.

The rearrangement joins TRBV5-1 to TRBJ2-7, with D perhaps given as TRBD1 or TRBD2 (6 bases each). This CDR3 has 15 amino acids. Trimming removed 3 bases from V and 6 bases from J, with 19 bases in between. From germline, CDR1 is SGHRS and CDR2 YFSETQ. DNA of the CDR3: TGCGCCAGCAGCTACCCCCCCAGGGGAGGAGGCGAGCAGTACTTC. It codes for CASSYPPRGGGEQYF.

This clone is medium-sized. J is TRBJ2-7 and V is TRBV4-1, with 7 nucleotides matching TRBD1. CDR1 MGHRA and CDR2 YSYEKL come from the germline V gene. The trim removed 1 base at V and 2 bases at J, leaving 8 bases unmatched. The CDR3 has 16 residues. The CDR3 region has the DNA TGCGCCAGCAGCCAAGTTTACCGACAGGGCCCCTACGAGCAGTACTTC. Translating gives CASSQVYRQGPYEQYF.

The rearrangement joins TRBV5-4 to TRBJ1-1; possibly TRBD1 for D (5 bases). Germline loops: CDR1 SGHNT, CDR2 YYREEE (reference sequence). Trimming shortened V by 0 bases and J by 0 bases, and 9 bases separated the two germline ends. The CDR3 has 15 residues. As DNA, the CDR3 is TGTGCCAGCAGCTTGGCCTCAGGGATGAACACTGAAGCTTTCTTT. It translates to CASSLASGMNTEAFF. Filled out from reference TRBV5-4 and TRBJ1-1, the complete variable domain reads ETGVTQSPTHLIKTRGQQVTLRCSSQSGHNTVSWYQQALGQGPQFIFQYYREEENGRGNFPPRFSGLQFPNYSSELNVNALELDDSALYLCASSLASGMNTEAFFGQGTRLTVV.